This T cell receptor beta chain was documented in a study of T cell responses to AZD1222 COVID-19 vaccine. Germline V gene data show CDR1 as SQVTM and CDR2 as ANQGSEA. The CDR3 has 12 residues. Trimming cost V 6 bases and J 7 bases; bases outside gene matches: 8. As for this clone: Its antigen is as yet unknown.

This table comes from immunoSEQ multiplex PCR, and its TCRdb copy is limited to in-frame clones, with some not included. Seen here are about 150,000 clones, just over 90% observed once, and the top ten hold approximately 2%. Study-wide points: Vaccine-associated CD4 TCRs ranged over spike, dominating at 160-218 and 743-854. At baseline, seropositivity was found in only five or six AZD1222 recipients.

This chain joins TRBV29-1 and TRBJ1-2, with 7 nucleotides matching TRBD1. The specimen was peripheral blood, collected on day 0 of AZD1222 vaccination. This TCR came from an adult in good health. CDR3 DNA sequence: TGCAGCGTCCAACAGGGGCGGGGTGGCTACACCTTC. This encodes CSVQQGRGGYTF.